The clone carrying this T cell receptor beta chain occurred many times. The entry originates in a study of early T cells in non-severe SARS-CoV-2 infection. Looking at the study overall: The input, bulk RNA from unsorted whole blood, was sequenced, and chains were unpaired.

Individual cDNA molecules received unique molecular identifiers. TCRdb ran MiXCR on the 5' RACE reads and lists one entry per CDR3 protein. The sample has 50,000 to 60,000 distinct CDR3 sequences, approximately 10% seen once. Per the germline V gene, CDR1 is LNHDA and CDR2 is SQIVND (reference sequence). The CDR3 is 17 residues long. Trimming took 4 bases from V and 3 from J, leaving 19 bases between them. This sequence joins TRBV19 and TRBJ2-1, with D possibly matching TRBD1 (5 bases). This receptor was identified in an adult who was a healthcare worker with PCR-confirmed SARS-CoV-2 infection or an uninfected control (not recorded which). The sequencing used whole blood, collected at baseline. The CDR3 protein is CASSTDLQEPGYNEQFF. The CDR3 DNA reads TGTGCCAGTAGTACCGACCTACAGGAGCCCGGCTACAATGAGCAGTTCTTC. Using reference TRBV19 and TRBJ2-1 for the parts outside the CDR3, the full variable domain is DGGITQSPKYLFRKEGQNVTLSCEQNLNHDAMYWYRQDPGQGLRLIYYSQIVNDFQKGDIAEGYSVSREKKESFPLTVTSAQKNPTAFYLCASSTDLQEPGYNEQFFGPGTRLTVL.